This T cell receptor (beta chain) appears in the sequencing data of a study of T cells in Graves' hyperthyroidism and ophthalmopathy. TCR beta CDR3 regions were amplified from RNA. HTBI primers were employed in a first-round RT-PCR of the TCR CDR3. TCRdb reanalysed the multiplex PCR reads using MiXCR and keeps one entry per CDR3 protein. The sample shows 550,000 to 700,000 distinct CDR3 sequences, around 42% of them seen only once. The J segment lost 9 bases and the V segment lost 4 bases, leaving 4 bases of the junction unmatched. Germline lookup yields CDR1 SGHDN and CDR2 FVKESK. The CDR3 loop spans 13 amino acids. Points on this clonotype: Its antigen is not known.

The study, taken as a whole, reports: Most thyroid clonotypes expanded above 0.001 appeared in blood too.

The source of this sequence is an adult woman with Graves' disease, either hyperthyroidism or ophthalmopathy (not recorded which). The J gene is TRBJ1-5, the V gene TRBV14; 9 positions agree with TRBD1. The sequencing sample was made of peripheral blood or thyroid tissue (not recorded which). CDR3 in amino acids: CASSPDRGAPQHF. In DNA, the CDR3 is TGTGCCAGCAGCCCGGACAGGGGAGCGCCCCAGCATTTT. Full variable domain (rest looked up from reference TRBV14 and TRBJ1-5): EAGVTQFPSHSVIEKGQTVTLRCDPISGHDNLYWYRRVMGKEIKFLLHFVKESKQDESGMPNNRFLAERTGGTYSTLKVQPAELEDSGVYFCASSPDRGAPQHFGDGTRLSIL.